The clone carrying this TCR beta chain has only a few counts. Its target is not known. This entry is derived from a study of beta chain features in type 1 diabetes. General study results and limits: Among patients with Type 1 diabetes, TCRB CDR3s were moderately but significantly shorter in every one of the four CD4+ subsets. In these data, an HLA type influence on TCRB rearrangement remained unresolved. Naive, central memory and Treg TCRB repertoires appeared more alike in patients than in healthy donors.

CD4+ naive, central memory, regulatory and stem cell-like memory cells were sorted via CD45RO/CCR7/CD25/CD127/CD95/CD27. This CDR3 comprises 13 residues. V dropped 0 bases and J dropped 4 bases, with 7 bases sitting between them. The germline gives CDR1 MNHEY, CDR2 SVGAGI. Expressed TCRB transcripts were sequenced after all isolated RNA was converted to cDNA. The assay was immunoSEQ multiplex PCR, and TCRdb's table has in-frame clones only and misses some. Counted here are under 450,000 clones, approximately 16% occurring once; the ten biggest clones make up under 0.02%. The sample was naive CD4+ T cells from blood. The source is a woman aged 18-29 years in good health. V gene TRBV6-5 combines with J gene TRBJ2-7, with D perhaps matching TRBD2 (5 bases). Here the CDR3 reads CASSYSGLYEQYF. DNA for the CDR3: TGTGCCAGCAGTTACTCAGGACTTTACGAGCAGTACTTC.